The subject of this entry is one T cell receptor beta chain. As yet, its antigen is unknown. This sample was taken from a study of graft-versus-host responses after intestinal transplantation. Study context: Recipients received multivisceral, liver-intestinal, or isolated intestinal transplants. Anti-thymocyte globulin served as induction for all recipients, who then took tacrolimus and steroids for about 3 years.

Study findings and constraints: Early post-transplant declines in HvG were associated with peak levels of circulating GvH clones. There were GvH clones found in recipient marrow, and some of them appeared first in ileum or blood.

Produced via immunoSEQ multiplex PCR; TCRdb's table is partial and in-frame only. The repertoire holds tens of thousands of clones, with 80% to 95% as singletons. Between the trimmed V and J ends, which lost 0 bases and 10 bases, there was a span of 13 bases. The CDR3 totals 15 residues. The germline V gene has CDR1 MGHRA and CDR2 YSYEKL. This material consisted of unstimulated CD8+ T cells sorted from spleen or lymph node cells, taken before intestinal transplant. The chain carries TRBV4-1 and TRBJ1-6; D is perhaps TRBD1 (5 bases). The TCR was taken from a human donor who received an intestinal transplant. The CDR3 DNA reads TGCGCCAGCAGCCAAGATTGGGGGGGGAGATCACCCCTCCACTTT. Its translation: CASSQDWGGRSPLHF.